These T cell receptor beta chains were read from a single sample in a study of cytomegalovirus exposure and HLA in healthy donors. Clones were sequenced by immunoSEQ multiplex PCR, and TCRdb holds only the in-frame ones, with some missing. The sample holds 65,000 to 90,000 clones, roughly 85% seen once. The sequencing sample was made of PBMCs. These receptors all stem from a woman between 25 and 40 years old in good health and CMV-seronegative. Each CDR3 is given with its conserved first and last residue. The order of the fields is D gene, clone size, CDR3 length, V gene, J gene, CDR3 DNA, CDR3 protein. D genes are given only for firm matches. Clone size is shown for a subset of rows, as once, few, many or a class of expanded clone.

-	once	15	TRBV6-5	TRBJ2-2	TGTGCCAGCAGTTACTCGAGGCCCCGGGGCGGGGAGCTGTTTTTT	CASSYSRPRGGELFF
TRBD1	-	14	TRBV19	TRBJ1-4	TGTGCCAGTAGCGACAGGGACCCAAAGGAAAAACTGTTTTTT	CASSDRDPKEKLFF
TRBD1	-	14	TRBV18	TRBJ2-1	TGTGCCAGCTCACCGAGGGACAGGGACAATGAGCAGTTCTTC	CASSPRDRDNEQFF
-	-	15	TRBV7-9	TRBJ2-2	TGTGCCAGCAGCCGAACACAACAGGGCCCCGGGGAGCTGTTTTTT	CASSRTQQGPGELFF
-	medium-sized	16	TRBV10-3	TRBJ2-1	TGTGCCATCAGTGAGTCTCAGGGCGGGACGGTCAATGAGCAGTTCTTC	CAISESQGGTVNEQFF
-	-	14	TRBV5-1	TRBJ1-2	TGCGCCAGCAGCTTGGGCAGGGCGGACTATGGCTACACCTTC	CASSLGRADYGYTF
TRBD2	-	15	TRBV7-7	TRBJ2-1	TGTGCTAGCAGCGCACTAGCGGGCCCCTACAATGAGCAGTTCTTC	CASSALAGPYNEQFF
TRBD1	-	14	TRBV4-1	TRBJ2-2	TGCGCCAGCAGTGGCCAGGGGGCGGCCGGGGAGCTGTTTTTT	CASSGQGAAGELFF
-	-	15	TRBV30	TRBJ1-1	TGTGCCTGGAGTGTCTCAGGGACAATGAACACTGAAGCTTTCTTT	CAWSVSGTMNTEAFF
TRBD2	-	18	TRBV18	TRBJ2-4	TGTGCCAGTTCCTTGACTAGCGGGAGCGGGGAAACCAAAAACATTCAGTACTTC	CASSLTSGSGETKNIQYF
-	once	17	TRBV9	TRBJ2-7	TGTGCCAGCAGCCCGACGGCCCAACTAGTTTACTCCTACGAGCAGTACTTC	CASSPTAQLVYSYEQYF